The next 14 T cell receptor beta chains were all read from a single sample in a study of T cell responses to AZD1222 COVID-19 vaccine. Libraries were prepared by immunoSEQ multiplex PCR; TCRdb keeps only in-frame clonotypes and omits some of them. The sample has roughly 150,000 clones; approximately 89% are singletons. The sample was peripheral blood, taken 28 days after the second AZD1222 dose. These receptors were taken from an adult who received the AZD1222 COVID-19 vaccine.

In its sample, this clone was seen a few times. The chain uses TRBV7-9 and TRBJ1-2, with D possibly being TRBD1 (5 bases). CDR1 is SEHNR, CDR2 FQNEAQ, per germline (reference sequence). Deletions cut 5 bases from V and 5 bases from J, with 15 bases between. CDR3 length: 14 residues. CDR3 sequence (DNA): TGTGCCAGCAGCCAAAATGGGCCAGGGTATGGCTACACCTTC. As protein: CASSQNGPGYGYTF.

The V and J genes are TRBV20-1 and TRBJ2-7; D not resolved. This CDR3 spans 11 amino acids. Germline V gene data show CDR1 as DFQATT and CDR2 as SNEGSKA (reference sequence). V lost 1 base to trimming and J lost 6 bases, with 7 bases between them. In nucleotides, the CDR3 is TGCAGTGCTAGAGGAGTGGGCGAGCAGTACTTC. This encodes CSARGVGEQYF.

The V gene is TRBV19, the J gene TRBJ1-6, with 8 bases matching TRBD1. CDR1 is LNHDA and CDR2 is SQIVND in the germline V gene (reference sequence). CDR3 length: 14 residues. V gave up 5 bases and J gave up 11 bases; unmatched junction bases: 8. In nucleotides, the CDR3 is TGTGCCAGTAGTCAGGGACAGGCAAGGACACCCCTCCACTTT. Translation: CASSQGQARTPLHF.

This chain uses TRBV7-2 with TRBJ2-1; 7 positions agree with TRBD2. The germline gives CDR1 SGHTA, CDR2 FQGNSA. The ends lost 1 base at V and 9 bases at J; junction bases unmatched: 12. CDR3 length: 16 amino acids. The CDR3 nucleotides are TGTGCCAGCAGCTTAGTCCCCAGCGGGATCTTCGGTGAGCAGTTCTTC. Protein product: CASSLVPSGIFGEQFF.

The J gene is TRBJ2-7, the V gene TRBV19; 13 bases agree with TRBD2. Germline loops: CDR1 LNHDA, CDR2 SQIVND (reference sequence). The junction had 9 bases not matched to a gene; V was cut back by 7 bases and J by 6 bases. The CDR3 sequence is 15 residues long. CDR3 coding DNA: TGTGCCAGTAAGGTACTAGCGGGAGGGTCGGGCGAGCAGTACTTC. Its translation is CASKVLAGGSGEQYF.

This clone was detected only once. This chain connects TRBV27 to TRBJ2-2; D unresolved. This CDR3 contains 14 residues. Per germline, CDR1 MNHEY and CDR2 SMNVEV (reference sequence). Deletions cut 6 bases from V and 6 bases from J, with 14 bases between. CDR3 bases: TGTGCCAGCAGCCCGGTCCTACTGGCCGGGGAGCTGTTTTTT. It yields the protein CASSPVLLAGELFF.

The count of this clone is one. V usage is TRBV9 and J usage is TRBJ1-3, with D perhaps matching TRBD1 (5 bases). The CDR3 is made up of 15 amino acids. V was shortened by 7 bases and J by 4 bases, with 18 bases between the two germline ends. Germline V gives CDR1 SGDLS, CDR2 YYNGEE. The CDR3 reads CASASGGTDGNTIYF. The CDR3 coding sequence is TGTGCCAGCGCCTCGGGGGGGACGGACGGAAACACCATATATTTT.

The chain has TRBV10-1 and TRBJ2-7; the D is unclear. The CDR3 totals 11 residues. Trimming cost V 0 bases and J 9 bases, with 6 bases left between them. Germline assignment: CDR1 WNHNN and CDR2 SYGVQD (reference sequence). The CDR3 loop reads CASSESGRQYF. CDR3 bases: TGCGCCAGCAGTGAGTCTGGACGGCAGTACTTC.

This clone was seen once. The V gene is TRBV28, the J gene TRBJ1-5; D might be TRBD1 (5 bases). The V and J ends lost 6 bases and 7 bases respectively, with 7 bases between them. The V gene's germline CDR1 is MDHEN and CDR2 SYDVKM. This CDR3 comprises 11 residues. CDR3 in amino acids: CASRRGQPQHF. CDR3 DNA: TGTGCCAGCAGGAGGGGACAGCCCCAGCATTTT.

In DNA, the CDR3 is TGTGCCAGCTCACCGATGACAGGGGGAGTGGACACCATATATTTT. It translates to CASSPMTGGVDTIYF. The V gene is TRBV18, the J gene TRBJ1-3, with 9 bases identical to TRBD1. CDR1 is KGHSH and CDR2 is LQKENI in the germline V gene. CDR3 length equals 15 residues. V dropped 3 bases and J dropped 8; count of bases not matched to a gene: 8. The complete variable domain, with remaining parts taken from reference TRBV18 and TRBJ1-3, reads NAGVMQNPRHLVRRRGQEARLRCSPMKGHSHVYWYRQLPEEGLKFMVYLQKENIIDESGMPKERFSAEFPKEGPSILRIQQVVRGDSAAYFCASSPMTGGVDTIYFGEGSWLTVV.

V gene TRBV12-5 combines with J gene TRBJ2-2; D unresolved. This CDR3 region has 13 residues. Trimming took 7 bases from V and 2 from J, leaving 8 bases between them. Per the germline V gene, CDR1 is LGHNT and CDR2 is FRNRAP. CDR3 residues: CASVLQNTGELFF. Written as DNA, the CDR3 is TGTGCTAGTGTTTTACAAAACACCGGGGAGCTGTTTTTT.

This clone was observed a handful of times. The chain recombines TRBV7-8 with TRBJ2-1; maybe TRBD2 (6 bases). This CDR3 is 15 amino acids long. V was pared by 5 bases and J by 11 bases, with 22 bases between. Germline CDR1 reads SGHVS; CDR2 reads FQNEAQ. CDR3 region: CASSLGRGKGLKQFF. Written as DNA, the CDR3 is TGTGCCAGCAGCCTAGGCCGGGGGAAGGGACTGAAGCAGTTCTTC. Combining the CDR3 with reference TRBV7-8 and TRBJ2-1 gives the whole variable domain GAGVSQSPRYKVAKRGQDVALRCDPISGHVSLFWYQQALGQGPEFLTYFQNEAQLDKSGLPSDRFFAERPEGSVSTLKIQRTQQEDSAVYLCASSLGRGKGLKQFFGPGTRLTVL.

The rearrangement joins TRBV5-6 to TRBJ1-3, with D possibly TRBD1 on 5 matching bases. The V end was cut by 5 bases, the J end by 7 bases, with 13 bases between. This CDR3 is built from 13 residues. Germline lookup yields CDR1 SGHDT and CDR2 YYEEEE. CDR3 coding DNA: TGTGCCAGCAGGATGTCAGGGTCGAACACCATATATTTT. Amino acids: CASRMSGSNTIYF. Variable domain in full (rest from reference TRBV5-6 and TRBJ1-3): DAGVTQSPTHLIKTRGQQVTLRCSPKSGHDTVSWYQQALGQGPQFIFQYYEEEERQRGNFPDRFSGHQFPNYSSELNVNALLLGDSALYLCASRMSGSNTIYFGEGSWLTVV.

As regards this clone: Other DNA sequences in the sample encode the same CDR3. This sequence joins TRBV12-3 or TRBV12-4 and TRBJ1-1; D remains unclear. There are 13 residues in the CDR3. The V and J ends lost 3 bases and 1 base respectively, with 6 bases between them. The CDR3 sequence: CASSFMENTEAFF. The CDR3 DNA is TGTGCCAGCAGTTTCATGGAGAACACTGAAGCTTTCTTT.